This T cell receptor beta chain was identified in a study of blood T cell repertoires in COVID-19. V lost 2 bases and J 10 bases, leaving 11 bases between the germline ends. Per the germline V gene, CDR1 is KGHSH and CDR2 is LQKENI. The CDR3 covers 12 residues. In the authors' workflow: Scientists estimated how many nucleated cells there were by amplifying reference gene primers. The protocol was immunoSEQ multiplex PCR, while the TCRdb copy is restricted to in-frame clones and leaves out a portion. Clone size and V and J calls were adopted from that table, with D and trimming inferred from the DNA. The table lists some 87,000 clones, approximately 81% of them singletons.

The rearrangement uses TRBV18 and TRBJ1-2, with no clear D. This clonotype was sampled from an older man with active or convalescent COVID-19. Sequencing was carried out using peripheral blood. CDR3 region: CASSPIREDYTF. The CDR3 DNA is TGTGCCAGCTCACCAATCCGGGAGGACTACACCTTC. Full variable domain (rest looked up from reference TRBV18 and TRBJ1-2): NAGVMQNPRHLVRRRGQEARLRCSPMKGHSHVYWYRQLPEEGLKFMVYLQKENIIDESGMPKERFSAEFPKEGPSILRIQQVVRGDSAAYFCASSPIREDYTFGSGTRLTVV.